The entry below describes one TCR beta chain. Antigen unknown. The data derive from a study of a mutant IDH1 vaccine in newly diagnosed glioma. Study context: Most had both radiotherapy and temozolomide beforehand; others had only one. Week 47 marked visit V13, whereas week 35 marked visit V12.

Whole-study findings and limits: Pseudoprogression seemed unlinked to shifts in top peripheral T cell clonotypes.

Stated time point: week 35, safety follow-up. A 20-mer mutant IDH1 peptide at 300 ug was injected subcutaneously with topical imiquimod. There were new WHO grade 3 or 4 astrocytomas in the donors, and these were IDH1-mutant and ATRX-lost. Sequencing was performed with immunoSEQ multiplex PCR; in TCRdb, only in-frame clones are kept and a portion is missing. The table shows around 32,000 clones, with 80% to 85% occurring only once. The sequence came from a young woman with glioma. Here the sequenced sample was PBMCs, taken from a glioma patient whose treatment included an IDH1 peptide vaccine.

CDR3: CASSGLTSGSTDTQYF. In DNA form, the CDR3 reads TGTGCCAGCAGTGGGTTGACTAGCGGGAGCACAGATACGCAGTATTTT. The genes are TRBV2 and TRBJ2-3; 10 nucleotides line up with TRBD2. V lost 4 bases to trimming and J lost 0 bases; unmatched junction nucleotides: 4. The germline V gene encodes CDR1 SNHLY and CDR2 FYNNEI. The CDR3 consists of 16 residues.